The subject of this entry is one T cell receptor beta chain. This sample was included in a study of T cell changes during pregnancy in multiple sclerosis. From germline, CDR1 is MNHEY and CDR2 SMNVEV (reference sequence). J gave up 0 bases and V 4 bases, and 7 bases lay outside the gene matches. The CDR3 extends over 17 amino acids. Clones were read by immunoSEQ multiplex PCR, and TCRdb kept only the in-frame ones, dropping some. The sample holds tens of thousands of clones, 90% to 95% seen once. The source was CD4+ T cells from peripheral blood mononuclear cells, collected before pregnancy. The sequence was collected from a female donor with multiple sclerosis, enrolled in a pregnancy study. The V and J genes are TRBV27 and TRBJ2-3; 10 bases fit TRBD2. CDR3 in DNA: TGTGCCAGCAGTTCAAGAAGACTAGCGGGCAGCACAGATACGCAGTATTTT. This encodes CASSSRRLAGSTDTQYF.